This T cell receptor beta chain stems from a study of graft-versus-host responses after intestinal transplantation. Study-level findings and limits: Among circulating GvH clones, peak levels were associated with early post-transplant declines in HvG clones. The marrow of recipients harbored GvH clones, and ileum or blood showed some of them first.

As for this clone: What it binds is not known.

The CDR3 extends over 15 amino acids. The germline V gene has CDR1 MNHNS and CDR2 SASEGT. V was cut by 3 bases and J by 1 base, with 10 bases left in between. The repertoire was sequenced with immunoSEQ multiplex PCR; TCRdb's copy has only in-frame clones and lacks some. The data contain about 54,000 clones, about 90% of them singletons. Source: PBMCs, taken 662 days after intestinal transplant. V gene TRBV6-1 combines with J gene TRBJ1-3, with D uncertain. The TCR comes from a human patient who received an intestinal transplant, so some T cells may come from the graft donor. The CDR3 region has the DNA TGTGCCAGCAGTGATCTAGGGCGGTCTGGAAACACCATATATTTT. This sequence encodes CASSDLGRSGNTIYF.